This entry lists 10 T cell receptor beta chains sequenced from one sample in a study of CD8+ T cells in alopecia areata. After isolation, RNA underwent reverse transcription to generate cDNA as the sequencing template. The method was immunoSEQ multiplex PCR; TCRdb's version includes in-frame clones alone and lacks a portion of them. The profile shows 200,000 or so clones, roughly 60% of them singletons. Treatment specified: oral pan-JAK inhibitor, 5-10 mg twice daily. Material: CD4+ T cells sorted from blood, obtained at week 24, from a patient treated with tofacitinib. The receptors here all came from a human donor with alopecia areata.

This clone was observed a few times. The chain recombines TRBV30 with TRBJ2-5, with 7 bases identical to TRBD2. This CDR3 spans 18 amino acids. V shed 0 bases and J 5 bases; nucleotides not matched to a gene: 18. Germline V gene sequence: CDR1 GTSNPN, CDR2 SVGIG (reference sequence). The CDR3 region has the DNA TGTGCCTGGAGTGTACCTCTCTGGACTAGGGTAGGAGGGGAGACCCAGTACTTC. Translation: CAWSVPLWTRVGGETQYF.

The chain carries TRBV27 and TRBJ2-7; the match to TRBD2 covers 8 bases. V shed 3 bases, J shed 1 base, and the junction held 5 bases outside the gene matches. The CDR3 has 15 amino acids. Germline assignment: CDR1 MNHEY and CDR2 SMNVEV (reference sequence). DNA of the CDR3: TGTGCCAGCAGTTTTGGCGAGCGGGGGTCCTACGAGCAGTACTTC. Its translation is CASSFGERGSYEQYF.

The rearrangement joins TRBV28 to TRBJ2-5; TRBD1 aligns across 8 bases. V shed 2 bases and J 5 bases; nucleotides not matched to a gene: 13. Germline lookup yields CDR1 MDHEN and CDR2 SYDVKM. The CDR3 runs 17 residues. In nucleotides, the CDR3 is TGTGCCAGCAGTTTAAATCTTGTGGACAGGGCATGGGAGACCCAGTACTTC. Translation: CASSLNLVDRAWETQYF.

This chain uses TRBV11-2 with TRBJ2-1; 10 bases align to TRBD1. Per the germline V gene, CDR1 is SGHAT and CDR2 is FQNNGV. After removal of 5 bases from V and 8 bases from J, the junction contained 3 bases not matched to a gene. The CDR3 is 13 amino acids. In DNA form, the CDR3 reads TGTGCCAGCAGCAGGGACAGGGGCGATGAGCAGTTCTTC. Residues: CASSRDRGDEQFF.

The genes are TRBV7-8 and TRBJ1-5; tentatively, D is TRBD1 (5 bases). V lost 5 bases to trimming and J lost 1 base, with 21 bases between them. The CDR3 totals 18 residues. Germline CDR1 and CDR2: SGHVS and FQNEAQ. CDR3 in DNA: TGTGCCAGCAGCGCTGGACTGAGCGGGGGTTCAAGCAATCAGCCCCAGCATTTT. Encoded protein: CASSAGLSGGSSNQPQHF.

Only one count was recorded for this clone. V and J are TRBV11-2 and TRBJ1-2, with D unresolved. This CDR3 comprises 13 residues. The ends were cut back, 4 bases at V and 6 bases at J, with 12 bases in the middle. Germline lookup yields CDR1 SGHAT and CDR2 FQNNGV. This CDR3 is CASSYPGGDGYTF. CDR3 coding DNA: TGTGCCAGCAGCTACCCGGGAGGAGATGGCTACACCTTC.

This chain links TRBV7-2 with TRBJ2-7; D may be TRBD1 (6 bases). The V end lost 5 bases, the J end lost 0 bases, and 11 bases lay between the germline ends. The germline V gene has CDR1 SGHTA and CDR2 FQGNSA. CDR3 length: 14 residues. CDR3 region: CASSRHRDSYEQYF. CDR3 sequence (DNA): TGTGCCAGCAGCCGCCACAGGGACTCCTACGAGCAGTACTTC.

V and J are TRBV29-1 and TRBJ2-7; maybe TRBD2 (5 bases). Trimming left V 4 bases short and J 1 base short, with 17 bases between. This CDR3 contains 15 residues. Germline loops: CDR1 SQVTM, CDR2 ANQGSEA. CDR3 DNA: TGCAGCGTTGGTCGTCGGGATGGACTGTCCTACGAGCAGTACTTC. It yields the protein CSVGRRDGLSYEQYF.

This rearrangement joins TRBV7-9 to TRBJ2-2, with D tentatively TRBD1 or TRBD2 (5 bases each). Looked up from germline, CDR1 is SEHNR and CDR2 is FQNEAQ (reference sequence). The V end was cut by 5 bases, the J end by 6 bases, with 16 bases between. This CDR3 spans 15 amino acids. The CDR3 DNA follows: TGTGCCAGCAGCGAACATACTGGGACCGCCGGGGAGCTGTTTTTT. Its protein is CASSEHTGTAGELFF.

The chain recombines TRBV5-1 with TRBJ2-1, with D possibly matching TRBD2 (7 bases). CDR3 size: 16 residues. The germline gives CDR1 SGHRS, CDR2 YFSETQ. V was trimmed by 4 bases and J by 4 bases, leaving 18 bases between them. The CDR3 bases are TGCGCCAGCAGCCAGGGCGGGGGCCGGACTTACAATGAGCAGTTCTTC. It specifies CASSQGGGRTYNEQFF.